These 17 T cell receptor beta chains share one sample of origin, sequenced in a study of human T cells and chemical hapten exposure. TCRdb re-called the RACE reads through MiXCR, storing one row per CDR3 protein. The data show roughly 120,000 distinct CDR3 sequences, more than 7.5% seen once. Documented time point: healthy volunteer bleed at 2 weeks. RNA extraction used unfractionated whole blood as the source of total RNA. The sample was whole blood. The receptor source for this set is a male donor in good health. Some clones in this sample may be carry-over from other donors' samples.

This clonotype was found many times. The chain employs TRBV6-5 and TRBJ2-5, with a possible D match to TRBD1 (6 bases). Trimming stripped 5 bases from V and 7 bases from J, with 20 bases between. The CDR3 loop spans 15 amino acids. From germline, CDR1 is MNHEY and CDR2 SVGAGI. This CDR3 reads CASSTGPQGLGTQYF. The CDR3 region has the DNA TGTGCCAGCAGTACAGGCCCACAGGGTTTGGGGACCCAGTACTTC.

This clonotype was picked up a small number of times. The J gene is TRBJ2-7, the V gene TRBV29-1, with a weak D call TRBD1 (6 bases). This CDR3 spans 13 amino acids. The germline V gene encodes CDR1 SQVTM and CDR2 ANQGSEA. Trimming cost V 4 bases and J 0 bases, with 10 bases left between them. In DNA, the CDR3 is TGCAGCGTTGTCGGGACAAGCTCCTACGAGCAGTACTTC. It specifies CSVVGTSSYEQYF.

This rearrangement joins TRBV11-2 to TRBJ1-1; D uncertain. CDR1 and CDR2 (germline): SGHAT, FQNNGV. V gave up 4 bases and J gave up 5 bases, with 14 bases separating them. The CDR3 contains 14 residues. DNA for the CDR3: TGTGCCAGCAGCTCGATGACCAGAGGTACTGAAGCTTTCTTT. Its translation is CASSSMTRGTEAFF.

The V call is TRBV5-1, the J call TRBJ2-7; 9 bases are shared with TRBD1. CDR1 is SGHRS and CDR2 is YFSETQ in the germline V gene. The CDR3 totals 15 residues. Losses at the gene ends were 4 bases for V and 2 bases for J; bases not matched to a gene: 7. The CDR3 reads CASSPPGQGPYEQYF. Here the CDR3 DNA reads TGCGCCAGCAGCCCACCGGGACAGGGACCCTACGAGCAGTACTTC.

The J gene is TRBJ1-2, the V gene TRBV20-1; D gene uncertain. The CDR3 has 11 amino acids. The germline gives CDR1 DFQATT, CDR2 SNEGSKA (reference sequence). The CDR3 is CSLGSNYGYTF. The CDR3, as DNA: TGCAGCCTAGGGAGCAACTATGGCTACACCTTC.

In this sample, this clonotype turned up many times. The rearrangement links TRBV29-1 to TRBJ1-1, with TRBD1 matching over 8 bases. With V trimmed by 6 bases and J by 0 bases, 15 bases remained unmatched. CDR1 and CDR2 (germline): SQVTM, ANQGSEA. The CDR3 extends over 17 amino acids. CDR3 in amino acids: CSVWEAGQAFMNTEAFF. CDR3 nucleotides: TGCAGCGTCTGGGAGGCGGGACAGGCCTTTATGAACACTGAAGCTTTCTTT. Drawing the rest from reference TRBV29-1 and TRBJ1-1, the complete variable domain is SAVISQKPSRDICQRGTSLTIQCQVDSQVTMMFWYRQQPGQSLTLIATANQGSEATYESGFVIDKFPISRPNLTFSTLTVSNMSPEDSSIYLCSVWEAGQAFMNTEAFFGQGTRLTVV.

In its sample, this clonotype was seen a few times. The chain links TRBV4-2 to TRBJ2-3; 8 bases line up with TRBD1. V shed 0 bases, J shed 1 base, and the junction held 6 bases outside the gene matches. Per germline, CDR1 LGHNA and CDR2 YNFKEQ. The CDR3 is 17 amino acids. In nucleotides, the CDR3 is TGTGCCAGCAGCCAAGATACAGGACAGGGACGCACAGATACGCAGTATTTT. It encodes CASSQDTGQGRTDTQYF.

This clonotype was observed many times. The rearrangement joins TRBV20-1 to TRBJ2-1; 7 nucleotides agree with TRBD2. The junction had 5 bases not matched to a gene; V was cut back by 3 bases and J by 0 bases. The CDR3 contains 15 residues. CDR1 DFQATT and CDR2 SNEGSKA come from the germline V gene (reference sequence). CDR3 sequence reads: CSASLADSSYNEQFF. The CDR3 region has the DNA TGCAGTGCTAGCCTAGCGGATAGCTCCTACAATGAGCAGTTCTTC.

The chain uses TRBV7-9 and TRBJ1-2, with D unresolved. The CDR3 loop spans 14 amino acids. V was trimmed by 2 bases and J by 1 base, leaving 8 bases between them. From germline, CDR1 is SEHNR and CDR2 FQNEAQ (reference sequence). The CDR3 DNA reads TGTGCCAGCAGCTTATCGGCAGATAACTATGGCTACACCTTC. This codes for CASSLSADNYGYTF. The entire variable domain, with the rest obtained from reference TRBV7-9 and TRBJ1-2, is as follows: DTGVSQNPRHKITKRGQNVTFRCDPISEHNRLYWYRQTLGQGPEFLTYFQNEAQLEKSRLLSDRFSAERPKGSFSTLEIQRTEQGDSAMYLCASSLSADNYGYTFGSGTRLTVV.

This clonotype was recorded a few times. The V gene is TRBV20-1, the J gene TRBJ2-2; the D gene is possibly TRBD2 (5 bases). Germline V gene data show CDR1 as DFQATT and CDR2 as SNEGSKA (reference sequence). Trimming cost V 0 bases and J 5 bases, with 13 bases left between them. The CDR3 length is 15 residues. CDR3 amino acids: CSARDTEATTGELFF. The CDR3 coding sequence is TGCAGTGCTAGAGATACGGAGGCCACGACCGGGGAGCTGTTTTTT.

Of note for this clonotype: This sequence may be a read error, since a much larger clone differs from it by one base. CDR3 DNA: TGCAGTGCCTCCCCCCACGGACGGCTTCAAGAGACCCAGTACTTC. Translated: CSASPHGRLQETQYF. J is TRBJ2-5 and V is TRBV20-1; unclear D gene. This CDR3 region has 15 residues. V was trimmed by 6 bases and J by 2 bases, leaving 19 bases between them. CDR1 DFQATT and CDR2 SNEGSKA come from the germline V gene (reference sequence).

This clonotype appeared many times. The J gene is TRBJ1-1, the V gene TRBV2, with 7 bases identical to TRBD1. This CDR3 has 11 residues. The germline V gene has CDR1 SNHLY and CDR2 FYNNEI. Losses at the gene ends were 10 bases for V and 5 bases for J; bases not matched to a gene: 4. CDR3: CANDRETEAFF. CDR3 bases: TGTGCCAACGACAGGGAAACTGAAGCTTTCTTT.

This clonotype was recorded many times. V is TRBV20-1 and J is TRBJ2-3, with 8 bases matching TRBD2. V was clipped by 3 bases and J by 1 base; unmatched bases: 3. The CDR3 consists of 14 residues. Germline V CDR1 and CDR2: DFQATT, SNEGSKA (reference sequence). CDR3 sequence (DNA): TGCAGTGCTAGCGGTAGCGGGGGCACAGATACGCAGTATTTT. Its protein is CSASGSGGTDTQYF.

This clonotype was seen a few times. This rearrangement joins TRBV5-1 to TRBJ1-1; D might be TRBD1 (5 bases). Trimming took 3 bases from V and 1 from J, leaving 13 bases between them. There are 15 residues in the CDR3. The germline gives CDR1 SGHRS, CDR2 YFSETQ. CDR3 protein: CASSWGGTANTEAFF. In DNA, the CDR3 is TGCGCCAGCAGCTGGGGGGGGACGGCGAACACTGAAGCTTTCTTT.

This clonotype was recorded many times. J is TRBJ2-3 and V is TRBV7-9; no definite D call. The germline V and J ends were trimmed by 1 base and 4 bases, with 3 bases remaining between them. Per the germline V gene, CDR1 is SEHNR and CDR2 is FQNEAQ (reference sequence). The CDR3 consists of 12 residues. CDR3 sequence reads: CASSLEADTQYF. CDR3 in DNA: TGTGCCAGCAGCTTAGAAGCAGATACGCAGTATTTT. Combining the CDR3 with reference TRBV7-9 and TRBJ2-3 gives the whole variable domain DTGVSQNPRHKITKRGQNVTFRCDPISEHNRLYWYRQTLGQGPEFLTYFQNEAQLEKSRLLSDRFSAERPKGSFSTLEIQRTEQGDSAMYLCASSLEADTQYFGPGTRLTVL.

This chain connects TRBV6-4 to TRBJ1-3, with D unclear. Per germline, CDR1 MRHNA and CDR2 SNTAGT. This CDR3 spans 18 amino acids. V was shortened by 0 bases and J by 0 bases, with 15 bases between the two germline ends. The CDR3 sequence is CASSDSKRGTRSGNTIYF. The CDR3 region has the DNA TGTGCCAGCAGTGACTCGAAACGGGGTACCCGCTCTGGAAACACCATATATTTT.

This clonotype has ten or more counts. Here the CDR3 reads CASSFLTSGGLQYF. The CDR3 nucleotides are TGTGCCAGCAGCTTCCTGACTAGCGGGGGCCTGCAGTATTTT. The V call is TRBV7-6, the J call TRBJ2-3, with 12 bases aligning to TRBD2. The CDR3 runs to 14 residues. Germline lookup yields CDR1 SGHVS and CDR2 FNYEAQ. V lost 3 bases to trimming and J lost 11 bases; unmatched junction nucleotides: 6.